This TCR beta chain was captured by sequencing in a study of chemoradiotherapy in HPV16-positive cancers. Germline V gene lookup returns CDR1 KGHSH and CDR2 LQKENI. The CDR3 is 13 residues long. Trimming took 4 bases from V and 4 from J, leaving 10 bases between them. Study outcomes and limitations: Candidate HPV-specific clones and E7-related TCR motifs grew in tumor during treatment.

Profiled with immunoSEQ multiplex PCR; TCRdb holds only in-frame clones, not every one. The sample shows about 25,000 clones, roughly 92% of them seen only once. A remark on this clone: Its antigen remains unidentified.

The input for sequencing was blood, taken from a patient who underwent chemoradiotherapy. The clonotype was recovered from a human donor with HPV-associated anogenital cancer. The J gene is TRBJ1-2, the V gene TRBV18, with D maybe TRBD1 (6 bases). CDR3 sequence (DNA): TGTGCCAGCTCACGGGACACCCTCTATGGCTACACCTTC. The encoded protein is CASSRDTLYGYTF.